The clone carrying this T cell receptor (beta chain) has more than one count but fewer than ten. Mismatch with germline at one junction end may stem from a read error. The cohort's ophthalmopathy patients, a group with duration under 3 months, had a Clinical Activity Score of at least 3 and a NOSPECS grade of at least 4. For the diagnoses, clinical symptoms, serum thyroxine and TRAb, thyroid ultrasound and orbital computed tomography were used. Amplification yielded TCR beta CDR3 regions, with RNA transcripts as the source. Initially, a first-round RT-PCR of the TCR CDR3 employed the HTBI primer set. TCRdb passed the multiplex PCR reads through MiXCR, listing each CDR3 protein once. Of around 600,000 distinct CDR3 sequences listed, about 14% are singletons. Germline V gene sequence: CDR1 SNHLY, CDR2 FYNNEI. There are 15 residues in the CDR3. This entry comes from a study of T cells in Graves' hyperthyroidism and ophthalmopathy. Study summary: The authors collected peripheral blood at initial diagnosis, before any treatment.

The clonotype comes from a woman younger than 30 with Graves' ophthalmopathy. V usage is TRBV2 and J usage is TRBJ1-6; D might be TRBD1 (6 bases). Source material: blood. CDR3: CASSPPRDTNSSLHF. The CDR3 nucleotides read TGTGCCAGCAGTCCTCCCCGGGACACAAATTCATCCCTCCACTTT.